A single TCR beta chain is shown here with its context. It lacks a known antigen. The input lacks base qualities; no much larger clone sits a single base away. In total, approximately 690 healthy bone marrow donors made up the cohort. At the time of sampling, every cohort member was nominally healthy, though immune exposures that went unrecorded were likely present. The donor tested CMV seropositive and was one of the 289 seropositive cohort members. A peripheral blood sample was provided by each donor, and peripheral blood mononuclear cells were used for TCR beta sequencing. The Qiagen DNeasy Blood Extraction Kit was used to extract genomic DNA from the blood cell samples. This sample is drawn from a study of cytomegalovirus exposure and HLA in healthy donors listed by TCRdb under 2017. Context from the whole study: In an earlier analysis of 450 to 750 of the donors, around 300 Gb of sequence data and 90 million to 120 million unique TCR beta sequences from roughly 190 million T cells were reported. Typing coverage differed by locus: A, B, C, DRB1 and DQB1 were typed in about 620-640 donors, DQA1 in about 560, DPA1 in approximately 600, and DPB1 in around 440. The later analysis used no new phenotypic data to find candidate immune exposures, relying instead on TCR beta sequences and their occurrence across donors. An earlier analysis of fewer than 700 of the donors applied high-throughput TCR beta sequencing to assess whether each TCR beta V gene segment acted as functional or pseudogenic. All discovery cohort repertoires had been generated on a single sequencing platform. Roughly 300 gigabases of sequencing data and 91 million or so unique TCR sequences made up an early release that covered over 550 HLA-typed donors. In a later genetic analysis, genome-wide SNP genotypes for about 55% of the roughly 700 donors were used, and that subset was treated as a discovery cohort. A later analysis re-analyzed previously published TCR beta repertoires from 600 to 850 donors and added high-resolution HLA genotyping to study TCR occurrence patterns. Along with the roughly 670-subject first cohort, a separate validation cohort of 120 different subjects was used. The study profiled the T cell repertoires of hundreds of subjects by immunosequencing and related them to cytomegalovirus serostatus. About 5 DR-DQ haplotypes were handled as single units for association and clustering, since linkage in the cohort was strong. Donor age, sex, ethnicity and CMV serostatus were compiled together with the repertoire data. Of the roughly 420 genotyped donors, approximately 80% were placed in the genetic ancestry cluster associated with self-reported Caucasian donors. Both class I and class II loci were covered by HLA typing, at four-digit resolution. Among about 390 genotyped donors of the cohort, an average of roughly 240,000 unique TCR beta nucleotide sequences were sequenced per donor, roughly 18% of them non-productive. The study aimed to test whether signatures of past pathogen exposure could be identified by cataloging public T cell receptors. The study combined high-throughput TCR immunosequencing, statistical association of individual TCRs with disease status, and machine learning to predict cytomegalovirus infection status.

Here is what the overall study found, with its caveats: Some IMGT-functional V segments, including TRBV6-2 and TRBV6-3, could not be told apart with the 87-base-pair reads, so those segments were excluded. Assigning TCR associations to individual alleles was difficult when HLA alleles, especially DR and DQ, strongly co-occurred. A further reported finding was that TCR beta sequences accurately predicted the HLA-A and HLA-B alleles for most subjects in the first cohort. According to a later analysis, TCR association rates differed among HLA loci, with DRB1 alleles showing the most associated TCRs and HLA-C alleles showing the fewest. An earlier analysis of approximately 530 of the donors showed that most TCR beta V segments appeared in productive rearrangements either about 90% or about 30% of the time, which broadly matched IMGT annotations. Only TCR beta chains were sequenced in this cohort, and the absence of alpha or paired-chain data limited detectable features. In vitro tests confirmed that a few of the cytomegalovirus-associated TCR beta chains recognize cytomegalovirus antigens. The sequencing pipeline was judged likely to have produced a cluster of highly shared sequence variants as a technical artifact. V-gene and J-gene trimming of TCR beta chains was associated with a missense DCLRE1C variant in a later genetic analysis, and the association was replicated in an independent cohort. In a later genetic analysis, fewer N-insertions in productive TCRs were reported among donors in an Asian-associated ancestry cluster than the roughly 700-donor mean. Because counts were too low, approximately 18 rarely observed V segments, including chromosome 9 orphons, were excluded from the earlier analysis of under 650 of the donors. Most TCR sequences were seen in very few donors, while some public TCRs were found in many individuals. Presence/absence analyses assumed roughly uniform sequencing depth across donors, an assumption that may not hold. According to a later analysis, parvovirus B19, influenza, CMV and Epstein-Barr virus appeared linked to several top co-occurrence clusters. The classifier was reported to diagnose cytomegalovirus status with high specificity and sensitivity in both the original cohort and the validation cohort. In a later analysis, HLA-associated TCR beta chains were found to be more clonally expanded and to have lower generation probabilities than equally common non-associated chains. According to the authors, the approach could potentially be generalized to other disease states and immunological phenotypes. At a false discovery rate of 0.05, a later analysis linked roughly 17,000 TCR beta sequences to specific HLA alleles. Because HLA typing was missing for some donors at each locus, association tests included only the typed subset. The study listed 150 to 200 TCR beta chains as associated with cytomegalovirus. According to a later analysis, most CMV-associated TCR beta chains appeared to be HLA-restricted, and the HLA associations seemed to be driven largely by CMV exposure. Linkage disequilibrium might explain the correlated functional status among segregating V segments, but an unknown experimental factor could not be ruled out. CMV serostatus was the only immune exposure information available for the cohort.

Libraries came from the immunoSEQ multiplex PCR assay. For the multiplex PCR, a mixture combining 60 forward primers for TCR Vbeta segments and 13 reverse primers for TCR Jbeta segments was used. A multiplex PCR assay on genomic DNA amplified the CDR3 region of rearranged TCR beta genes. On the Illumina HiSeq System, the amplified TCR beta libraries were sequenced as 87-base-pair reads. The original pipeline was this. A later analysis tallied roughly 78 million unique TCR beta chains across the 660 or so repertoires, and about 10 million of those chains were shared by two or more donors. To remove PCR and sequencing errors, raw reads were error-corrected and collapsed into unique sequences using a nearest-neighbor algorithm that merged closely related sequences. CDR3 sequences were aligned to IMGT reference sequences to assign V, D and J gene segments. For a sequence to be retained, a match of at least six nucleotides was required to both a V gene segment and a J gene segment. Rearrangements were called productive when the CDR3 lacked stop codons and stayed in frame with V and J; all others were non-productive. CDR3 was defined according to IMGT convention as the region running from the second conserved V-encoded cysteine to the conserved J-encoded phenylalanine. The earlier analysis of 450 to 750 of the donors excluded any sequence lacking an unambiguous match to a single V gene segment. An earlier analysis of approximately 590 of the donors classified V segments as functional when productive rearrangements were above 56.7% and as segregating when the standard deviation between donors was above 5%. A statistical classification framework was developed to diagnose cytomegalovirus status using the catalog of TCR beta chain sequences. V and J gene assignment, in a later analysis, came from comparing TCR nucleotide sequences with IMGT/GENE-DB human TR gene sequences. The TCRdist pipeline was used in a later analysis to assign CDR3 sequences and most-parsimonious VDJ recombination scenarios. In a later analysis, every TCR beta chain was defined by the combination of its CDR3 amino acid sequence and its V-gene family, and reads without a unique V-gene family were dropped. In a later analysis, 500 to 650 highly shared, low-generation-probability nucleotide sequences were removed to address suspected cross-contamination and a sequencing artifact. In a later analysis, a clonal expansion index for each public chain was calculated from normalized within-repertoire ranks of inferred template counts. A later analysis computed generation probabilities with a VDJ recombination model fitted to out-of-frame rearrangements, and checked the results against IGoR. Hypergeometric tests were used in a later analysis to score TCR-TCR, TCR-HLA and TCR-CMV co-occurrence, with a repertoire-size bias correction applied to the TCR pairs. False discovery rates were estimated in a later analysis by permuting HLA or CMV assignments 20 times. In a later analysis, co-occurring TCRs were grouped using DBSCAN, with TCRdist sequence similarity added in when clustering inside HLA-allele-positive subsets. For co-occurrence clustering, repertoires with fewer than 30,000 or more than 120,000 public chains were excluded, along with four or five repertoires with anomalous nucleotide sharing. TCRdb took over this immuneACCESS table, retaining in-frame rearrangements with V and J assigned. Such tables are incomplete; in checked studies, under half of the missing clones stem from an unresolved V gene, and the remainder is unexplained. V, J and clone size are taken as reported in that table, and D and trimming were inferred from the DNA itself. For this sample the table gives about 170,000 clones, of which 70% to 90% were detected only once. In total, the top ten clones hold about 2.1% of the sample.

Ends trimmed: V by 1 base, J by 5 bases; bases unmatched to a gene: 5. From the cysteine through the phenylalanine, the CDR3 covers 14 amino acids. Here the CDR3 DNA is all that survives: 42 bases in frame from base 1. Looking up the germline V gene yields CDR1 SGHRS and CDR2 YFSETQ. The chain is encoded by TRBV5-1 joined to TRBJ2-7; 8 bases in between match TRBD1. The sample taken for sequencing was PBMCs. This receptor was identified in a man between 18 and 35 years old in good health and CMV-seropositive. The DNA is TGCGCCAGCAGCTTGCTACAGGGGGGCGACGAGCAGTACTTC. Its protein is CASSLLQGGDEQYF. The full variable domain, with segments outside the CDR3 supplied by the reference TRBV5-1 and TRBJ2-7 proteins, appears as KAGVTQTPRYLIKTRGQQVTLSCSPISGHRSVSWYQQTPGQGLQFLFEYFSETQRNKGNFPGRFSGRQFSNSRSEMNVSTLELGDSALYLCASSLLQGGDEQYFGPGTRLTVT.